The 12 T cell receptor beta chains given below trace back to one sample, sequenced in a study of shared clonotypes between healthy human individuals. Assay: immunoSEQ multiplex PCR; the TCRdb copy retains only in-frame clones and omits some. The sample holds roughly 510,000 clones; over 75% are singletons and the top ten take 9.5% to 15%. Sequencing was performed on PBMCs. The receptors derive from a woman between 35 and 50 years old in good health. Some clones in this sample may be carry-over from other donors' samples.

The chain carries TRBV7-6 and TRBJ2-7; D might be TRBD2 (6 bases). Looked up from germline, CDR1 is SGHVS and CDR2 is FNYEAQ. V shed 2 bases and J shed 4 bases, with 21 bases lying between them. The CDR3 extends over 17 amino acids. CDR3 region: CASSLLSLATSTYEQYF. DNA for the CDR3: TGTGCCAGCAGCTTACTCTCCCTTGCGACTAGTACTTACGAGCAGTACTTC.

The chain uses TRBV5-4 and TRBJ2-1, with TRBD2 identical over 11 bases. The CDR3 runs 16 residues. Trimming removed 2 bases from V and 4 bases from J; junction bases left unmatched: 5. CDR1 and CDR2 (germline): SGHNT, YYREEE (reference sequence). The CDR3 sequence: CASSFSTSGTYNEQFF. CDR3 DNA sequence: TGTGCCAGCAGCTTCTCGACTAGCGGGACTTACAATGAGCAGTTCTTC.

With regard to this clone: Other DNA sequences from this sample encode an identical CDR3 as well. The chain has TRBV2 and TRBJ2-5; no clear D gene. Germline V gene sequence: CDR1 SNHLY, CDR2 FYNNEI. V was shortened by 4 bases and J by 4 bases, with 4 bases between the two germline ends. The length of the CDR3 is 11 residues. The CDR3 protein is CASSVGETQYF. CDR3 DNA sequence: TGTGCCAGCAGTGTTGGAGAGACCCAGTACTTC.

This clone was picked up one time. The CDR3 region has the DNA TGCGCCAGCAGCTGGGACCCACTCAATTCACCCCTCCACTTT. This codes for CASSWDPLNSPLHF. The V gene is TRBV5-1, the J gene TRBJ1-6, with a weak D call TRBD1 (5 bases). Per the germline V gene, CDR1 is SGHRS and CDR2 is YFSETQ. This CDR3 is 14 amino acids long. Trimming removed 3 bases at V and 7 bases at J, with 11 bases between.

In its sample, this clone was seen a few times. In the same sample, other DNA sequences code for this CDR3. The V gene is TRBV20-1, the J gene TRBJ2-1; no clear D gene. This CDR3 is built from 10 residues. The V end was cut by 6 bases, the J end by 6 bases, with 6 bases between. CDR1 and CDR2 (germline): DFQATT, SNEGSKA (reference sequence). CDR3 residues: CSALVNEQFF. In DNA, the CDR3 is TGCAGTGCCCTAGTCAATGAGCAGTTCTTC.

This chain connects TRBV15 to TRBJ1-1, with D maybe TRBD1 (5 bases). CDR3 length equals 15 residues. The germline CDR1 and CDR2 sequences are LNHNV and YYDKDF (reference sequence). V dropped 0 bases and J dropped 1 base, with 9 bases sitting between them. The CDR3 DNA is TGTGCCACCAGCAGAGACCTTGGGGGGAACACTGAAGCTTTCTTT. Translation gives CATSRDLGGNTEAFF.

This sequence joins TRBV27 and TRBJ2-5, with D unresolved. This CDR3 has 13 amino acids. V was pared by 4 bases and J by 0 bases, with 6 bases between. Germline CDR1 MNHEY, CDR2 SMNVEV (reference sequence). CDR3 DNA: TGTGCCAGCAGTTATGGGTACCAAGAGACCCAGTACTTC. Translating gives CASSYGYQETQYF.

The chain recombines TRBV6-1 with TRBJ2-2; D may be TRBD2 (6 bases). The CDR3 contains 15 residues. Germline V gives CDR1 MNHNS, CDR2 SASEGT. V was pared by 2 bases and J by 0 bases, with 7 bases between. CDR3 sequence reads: CASSESGANTGELFF. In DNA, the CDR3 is TGTGCCAGCAGTGAATCGGGGGCGAACACCGGGGAGCTGTTTTTT.

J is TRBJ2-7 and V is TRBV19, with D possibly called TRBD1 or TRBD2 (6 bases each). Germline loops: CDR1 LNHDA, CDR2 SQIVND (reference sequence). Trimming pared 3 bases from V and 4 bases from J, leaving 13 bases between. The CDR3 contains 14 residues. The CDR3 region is CASSIGGRGYEQYF. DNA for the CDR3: TGTGCCAGTAGTATTGGGGGGCGCGGGTACGAGCAGTACTTC.

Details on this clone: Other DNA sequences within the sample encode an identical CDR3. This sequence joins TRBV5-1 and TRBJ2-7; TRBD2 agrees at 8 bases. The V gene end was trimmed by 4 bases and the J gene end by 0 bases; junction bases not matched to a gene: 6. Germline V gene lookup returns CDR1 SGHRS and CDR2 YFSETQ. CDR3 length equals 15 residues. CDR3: CASSLGTSASYEQYF. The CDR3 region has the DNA TGCGCCAGCAGCCTAGGGACTAGTGCCTCCTACGAGCAGTACTTC.

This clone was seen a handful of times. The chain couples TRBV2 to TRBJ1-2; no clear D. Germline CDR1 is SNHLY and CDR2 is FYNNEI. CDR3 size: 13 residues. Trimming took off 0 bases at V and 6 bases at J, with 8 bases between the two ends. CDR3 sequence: CASSEAPDNGYTF. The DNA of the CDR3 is TGTGCCAGCAGTGAAGCCCCAGACAATGGCTACACCTTC.

The CDR3 bases are TGTGCCAGTAGTATCAGACGGAGAGCGAACACCGGGGAGCTGTTTTTT. Its protein is CASSIRRRANTGELFF. The chain is built from TRBV19 and TRBJ2-2; no definite D call. The CDR3 length is 16 residues. The V gene's germline CDR1 is LNHDA and CDR2 SQIVND (reference sequence). V lost 3 bases to trimming and J lost 0 bases, with 11 bases between them.